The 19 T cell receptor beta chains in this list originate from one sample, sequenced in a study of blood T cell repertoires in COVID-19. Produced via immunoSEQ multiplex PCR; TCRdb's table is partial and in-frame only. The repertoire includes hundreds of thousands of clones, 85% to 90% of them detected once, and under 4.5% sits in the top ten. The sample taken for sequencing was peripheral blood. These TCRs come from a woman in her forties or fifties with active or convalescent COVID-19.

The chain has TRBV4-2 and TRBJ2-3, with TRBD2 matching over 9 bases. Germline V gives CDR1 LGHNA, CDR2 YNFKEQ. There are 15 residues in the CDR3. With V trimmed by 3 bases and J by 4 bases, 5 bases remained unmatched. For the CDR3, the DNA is TGTGCCAGCAGCCAGGACCGGACTAGCGCAGATACGCAGTATTTT. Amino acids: CASSQDRTSADTQYF.

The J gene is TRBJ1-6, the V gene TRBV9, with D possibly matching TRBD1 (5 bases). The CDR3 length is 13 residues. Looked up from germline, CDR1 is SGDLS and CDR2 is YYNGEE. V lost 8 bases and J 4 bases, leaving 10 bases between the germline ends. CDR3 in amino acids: CASGARYNSPLHF. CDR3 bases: TGTGCCAGTGGGGCGCGGTATAATTCACCCCTCCACTTT.

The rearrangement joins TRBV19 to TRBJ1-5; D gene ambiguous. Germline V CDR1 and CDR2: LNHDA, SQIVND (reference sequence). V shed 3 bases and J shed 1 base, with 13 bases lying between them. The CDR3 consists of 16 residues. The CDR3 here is CASSIAGRLSNQPQHF. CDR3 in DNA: TGTGCCAGTAGTATTGCCGGGAGGTTGAGCAATCAGCCCCAGCATTTT. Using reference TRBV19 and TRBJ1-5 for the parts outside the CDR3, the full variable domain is DGGITQSPKYLFRKEGQNVTLSCEQNLNHDAMYWYRQDPGQGLRLIYYSQIVNDFQKGDIAEGYSVSREKKESFPLTVTSAQKNPTAFYLCASSIAGRLSNQPQHFGDGTRLSIL.

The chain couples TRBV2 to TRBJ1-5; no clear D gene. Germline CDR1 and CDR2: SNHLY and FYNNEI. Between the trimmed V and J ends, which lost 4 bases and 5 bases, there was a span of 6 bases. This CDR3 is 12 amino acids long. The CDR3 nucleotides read TGTGCCAGCAGTGGGAGTTATCAGCCCCAGCATTTT. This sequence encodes CASSGSYQPQHF.

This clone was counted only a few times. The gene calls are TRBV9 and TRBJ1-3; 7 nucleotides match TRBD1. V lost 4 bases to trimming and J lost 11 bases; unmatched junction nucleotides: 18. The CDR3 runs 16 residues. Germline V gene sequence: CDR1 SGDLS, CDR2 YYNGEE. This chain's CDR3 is CASSLGGSPSEGAIYF. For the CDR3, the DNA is TGTGCCAGCAGCCTAGGGGGCAGCCCGTCCGAGGGGGCCATATATTTT.

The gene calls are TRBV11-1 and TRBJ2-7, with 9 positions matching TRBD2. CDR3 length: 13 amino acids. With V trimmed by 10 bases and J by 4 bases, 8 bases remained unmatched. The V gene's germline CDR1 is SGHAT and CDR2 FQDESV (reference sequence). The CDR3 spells CAKERGAPYEQYF. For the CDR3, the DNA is TGTGCCAAAGAGCGGGGGGCTCCGTACGAGCAGTACTTC.

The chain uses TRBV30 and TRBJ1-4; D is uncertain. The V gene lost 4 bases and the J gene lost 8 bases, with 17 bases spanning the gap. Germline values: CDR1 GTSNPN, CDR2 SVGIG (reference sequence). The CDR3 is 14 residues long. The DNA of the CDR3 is TGTGCCTGGATGCTAGGACCTGGGAGCGAAAAACTGTTTTTT. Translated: CAWMLGPGSEKLFF.

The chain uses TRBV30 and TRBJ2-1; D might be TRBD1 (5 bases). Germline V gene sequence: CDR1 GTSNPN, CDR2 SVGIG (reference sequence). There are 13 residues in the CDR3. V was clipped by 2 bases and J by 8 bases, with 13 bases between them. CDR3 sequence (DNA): TGTGCCTGGAGTAAATACGCCAGGGATGAGCAGTTCTTC. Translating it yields CAWSKYARDEQFF.

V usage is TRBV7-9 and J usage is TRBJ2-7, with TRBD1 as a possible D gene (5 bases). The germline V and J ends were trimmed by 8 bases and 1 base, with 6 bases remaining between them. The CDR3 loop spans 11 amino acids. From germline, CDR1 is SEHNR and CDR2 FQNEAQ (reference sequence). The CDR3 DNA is TGTGCCAGCGGGGCATCCTACGAGCAGTACTTC. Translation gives CASGASYEQYF. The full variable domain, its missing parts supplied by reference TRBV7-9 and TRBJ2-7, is DTGVSQNPRHKITKRGQNVTFRCDPISEHNRLYWYRQTLGQGPEFLTYFQNEAQLEKSRLLSDRFSAERPKGSFSTLEIQRTEQGDSAMYLCASGASYEQYFGPGTRLTVT.

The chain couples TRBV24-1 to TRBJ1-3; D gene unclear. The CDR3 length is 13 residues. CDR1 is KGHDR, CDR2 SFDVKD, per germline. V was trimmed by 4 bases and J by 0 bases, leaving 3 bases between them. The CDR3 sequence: CATSDSSGNTIYF. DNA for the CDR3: TGTGCCACCAGTGACAGCTCTGGAAACACCATATATTTT.

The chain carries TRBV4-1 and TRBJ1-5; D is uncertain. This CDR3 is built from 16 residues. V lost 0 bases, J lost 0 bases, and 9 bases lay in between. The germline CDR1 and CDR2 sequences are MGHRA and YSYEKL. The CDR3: CASSQEGGYSNQPQHF. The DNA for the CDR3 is TGCGCCAGCAGCCAAGAGGGCGGGTATAGCAATCAGCCCCAGCATTTT.

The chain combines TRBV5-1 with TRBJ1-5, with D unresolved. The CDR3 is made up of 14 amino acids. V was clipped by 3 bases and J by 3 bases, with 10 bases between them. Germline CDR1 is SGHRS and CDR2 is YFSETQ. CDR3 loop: CASSSGSPNQPQHF. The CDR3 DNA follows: TGCGCCAGCAGCTCGGGTAGCCCCAATCAGCCCCAGCATTTT.

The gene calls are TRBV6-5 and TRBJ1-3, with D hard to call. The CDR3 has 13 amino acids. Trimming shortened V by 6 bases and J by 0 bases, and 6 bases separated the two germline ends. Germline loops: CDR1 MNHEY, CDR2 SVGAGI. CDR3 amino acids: CASRRSSGNTIYF. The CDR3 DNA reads TGTGCCAGCAGGAGAAGCTCTGGAAACACCATATATTTT.

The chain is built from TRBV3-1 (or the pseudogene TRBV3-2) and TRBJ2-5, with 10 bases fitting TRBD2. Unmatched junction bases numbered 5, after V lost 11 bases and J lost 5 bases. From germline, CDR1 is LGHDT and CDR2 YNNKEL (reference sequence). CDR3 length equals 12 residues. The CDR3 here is CASERGGETQYF. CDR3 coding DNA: TGTGCCTCCGAGCGGGGGGGGGAGACCCAGTACTTC.

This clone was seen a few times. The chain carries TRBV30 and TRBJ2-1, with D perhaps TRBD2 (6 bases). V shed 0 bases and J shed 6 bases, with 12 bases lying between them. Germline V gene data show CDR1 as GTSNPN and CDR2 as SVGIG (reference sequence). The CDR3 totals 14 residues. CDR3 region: CAWSVTSFVNEQFF. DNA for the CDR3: TGTGCCTGGAGTGTAACTAGCTTTGTCAATGAGCAGTTCTTC.

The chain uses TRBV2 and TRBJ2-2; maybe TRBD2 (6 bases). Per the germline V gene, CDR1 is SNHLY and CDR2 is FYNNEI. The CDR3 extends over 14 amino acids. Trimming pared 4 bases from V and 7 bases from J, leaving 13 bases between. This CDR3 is CASSGASAVGELFF. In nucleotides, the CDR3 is TGTGCCAGCAGTGGGGCTAGCGCAGTCGGGGAGCTGTTTTTT. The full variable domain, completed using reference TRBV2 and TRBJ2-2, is EPEVTQTPSHQVTQMGQEVILRCVPISNHLYFYWYRQILGQKVEFLVSFYNNEISEKSEIFDDQFSVERPDGSNFTLKIRSTKLEDSAMYFCASSGASAVGELFFGEGSRLTVL.

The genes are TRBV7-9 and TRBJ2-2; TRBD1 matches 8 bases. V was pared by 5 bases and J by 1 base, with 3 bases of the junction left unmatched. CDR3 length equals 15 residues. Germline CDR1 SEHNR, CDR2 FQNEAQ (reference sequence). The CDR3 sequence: CASSPGTGNTGELFF. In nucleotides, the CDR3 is TGTGCCAGCAGCCCCGGGACAGGGAACACCGGGGAGCTGTTTTTT. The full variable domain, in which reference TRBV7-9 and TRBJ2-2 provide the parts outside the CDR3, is DTGVSQNPRHKITKRGQNVTFRCDPISEHNRLYWYRQTLGQGPEFLTYFQNEAQLEKSRLLSDRFSAERPKGSFSTLEIQRTEQGDSAMYLCASSPGTGNTGELFFGEGSRLTVL.

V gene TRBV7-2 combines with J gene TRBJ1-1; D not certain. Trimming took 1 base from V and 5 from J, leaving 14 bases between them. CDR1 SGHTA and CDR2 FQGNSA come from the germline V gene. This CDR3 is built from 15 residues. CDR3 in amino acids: CASSLDPLPGTEAFF. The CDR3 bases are TGTGCCAGCAGCTTAGACCCTCTGCCGGGTACTGAAGCTTTCTTT.

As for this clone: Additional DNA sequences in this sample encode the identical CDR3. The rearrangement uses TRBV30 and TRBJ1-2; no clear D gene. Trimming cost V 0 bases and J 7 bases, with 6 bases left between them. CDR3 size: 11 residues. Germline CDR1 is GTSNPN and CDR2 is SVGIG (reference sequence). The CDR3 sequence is CAWSVGGGYTF. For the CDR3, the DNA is TGTGCCTGGAGTGTAGGCGGTGGCTACACCTTC.